Described below is a single TCR beta chain sequence and its context. The source of the sample is a study of cytomegalovirus exposure and HLA in healthy donors. On the study more broadly: Within the Caucasian-associated ancestry cluster were roughly 82% of the 398 genotyped donors.

Donors in the study were healthy people who gave bone marrow. The germline V gene encodes CDR1 SGHRS and CDR2 YFSETQ. The germline V and J ends were trimmed by 4 bases and 3 bases, with 13 bases remaining between them. The CDR3 is made up of 14 amino acids. The PCR made use of 60 Vbeta and 13 Jbeta primers. Method: immunoSEQ multiplex PCR; TCRdb's copy keeps in-frame clones and lacks some. This repertoire shows more than 150,000 clones, approximately 82% found once; its top ten account for around 1.2%. The specimen sequenced was PBMCs. The chain joins TRBV5-1 to TRBJ2-5; weak D call: TRBD2 (5 bases). The sequence came from a girl between 2 and 10 years old in good health and CMV-seropositive. CDR3 DNA sequence: TGCGCCAGCAGCGCCATCCCTAGCAAAGAGACCCAGTACTTC. Translating it yields CASSAIPSKETQYF.